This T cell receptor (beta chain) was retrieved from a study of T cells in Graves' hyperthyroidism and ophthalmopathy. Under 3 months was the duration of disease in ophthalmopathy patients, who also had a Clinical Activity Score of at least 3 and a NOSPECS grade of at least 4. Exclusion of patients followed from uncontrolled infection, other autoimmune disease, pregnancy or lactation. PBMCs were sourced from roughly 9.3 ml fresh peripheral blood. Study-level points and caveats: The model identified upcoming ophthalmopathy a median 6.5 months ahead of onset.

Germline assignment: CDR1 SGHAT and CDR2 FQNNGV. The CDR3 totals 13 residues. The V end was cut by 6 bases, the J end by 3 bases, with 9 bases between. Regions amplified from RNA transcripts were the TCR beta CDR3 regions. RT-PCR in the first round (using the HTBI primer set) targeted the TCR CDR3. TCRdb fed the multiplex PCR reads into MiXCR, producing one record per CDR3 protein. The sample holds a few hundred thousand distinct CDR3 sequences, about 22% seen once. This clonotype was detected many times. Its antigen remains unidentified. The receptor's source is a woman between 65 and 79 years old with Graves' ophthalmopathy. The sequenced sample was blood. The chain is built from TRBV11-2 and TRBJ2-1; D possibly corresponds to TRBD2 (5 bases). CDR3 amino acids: CASSPGNYNEQFF. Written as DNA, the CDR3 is TGTGCCAGCAGTCCCGGGAACTACAATGAGCAGTTCTTC.